This T cell receptor (beta chain) came from a study of cytotoxic CD8 clonotypes in ibrutinib-treated CLL. CDR3 size: 17 residues. With 7 bases clipped from V and 4 bases from J, the junction kept 13 bases outside the gene matches. CDR1 is MNHEY and CDR2 is SMNVEV in the germline V gene (reference sequence). Profiling relied on immunoSEQ multiplex PCR, and the TCRdb table lists in-frame clones only, not all of them. The sample has around 92,000 clones; roughly three quarters are singletons. This specimen consisted of PBMCs, obtained after 24 months of ibrutinib treatment. This TCR was sampled from a human donor with chronic lymphocytic leukemia. The rearrangement joins TRBV27 to TRBJ2-7; 13 bases align to TRBD2. The CDR3 sequence is CASTPQLAGGRLYEQYF. In DNA, the CDR3 is TGTGCCAGCACCCCGCAACTAGCGGGAGGGCGGCTGTACGAGCAGTACTTC.